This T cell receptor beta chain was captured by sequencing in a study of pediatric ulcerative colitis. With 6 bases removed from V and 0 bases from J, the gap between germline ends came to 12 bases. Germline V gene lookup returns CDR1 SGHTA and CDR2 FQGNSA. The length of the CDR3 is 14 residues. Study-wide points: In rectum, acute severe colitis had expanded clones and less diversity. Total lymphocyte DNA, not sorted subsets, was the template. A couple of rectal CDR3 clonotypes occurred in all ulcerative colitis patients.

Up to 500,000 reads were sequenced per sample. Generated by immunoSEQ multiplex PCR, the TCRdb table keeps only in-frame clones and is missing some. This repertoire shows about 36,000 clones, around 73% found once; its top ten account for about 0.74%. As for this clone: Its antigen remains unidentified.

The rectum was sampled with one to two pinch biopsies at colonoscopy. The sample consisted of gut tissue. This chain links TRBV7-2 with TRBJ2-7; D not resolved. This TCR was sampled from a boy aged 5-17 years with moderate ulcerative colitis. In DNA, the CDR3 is TGTGCCAGCAGGCGACTTACCAACTCCTACGAGCAGTACTTC. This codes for CASRRLTNSYEQYF.